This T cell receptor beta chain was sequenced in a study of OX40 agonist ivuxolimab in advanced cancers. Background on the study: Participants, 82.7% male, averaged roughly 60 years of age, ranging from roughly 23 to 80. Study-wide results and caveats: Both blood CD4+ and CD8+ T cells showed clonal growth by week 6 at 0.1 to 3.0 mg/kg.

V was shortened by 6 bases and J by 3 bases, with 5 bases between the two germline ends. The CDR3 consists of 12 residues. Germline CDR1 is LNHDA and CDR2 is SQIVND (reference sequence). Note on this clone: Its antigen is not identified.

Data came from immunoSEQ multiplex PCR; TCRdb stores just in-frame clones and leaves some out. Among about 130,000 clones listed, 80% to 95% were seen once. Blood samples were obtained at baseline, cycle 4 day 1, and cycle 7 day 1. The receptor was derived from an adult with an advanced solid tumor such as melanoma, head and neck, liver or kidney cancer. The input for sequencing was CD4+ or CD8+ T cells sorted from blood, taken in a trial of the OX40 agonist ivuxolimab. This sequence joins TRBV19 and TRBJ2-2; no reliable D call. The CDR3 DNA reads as TGTGCCAGTAGCTTCCACACCGGGGAGCTGTTTTTT. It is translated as CASSFHTGELFF.